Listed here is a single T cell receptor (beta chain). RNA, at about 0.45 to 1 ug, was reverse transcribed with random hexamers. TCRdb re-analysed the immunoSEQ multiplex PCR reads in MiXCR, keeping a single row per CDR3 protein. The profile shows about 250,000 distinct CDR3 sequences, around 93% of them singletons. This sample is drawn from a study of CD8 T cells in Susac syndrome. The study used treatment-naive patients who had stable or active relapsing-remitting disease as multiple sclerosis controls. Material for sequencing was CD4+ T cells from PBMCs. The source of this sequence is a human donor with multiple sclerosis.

CDR3 nucleotide sequence: TGCAGCGTCGGGGAGGCCACCGGGGAGCTGTTTTTT. Translating it yields CSVGEATGELFF. The V call is TRBV29-1, the J call TRBJ2-2, with D possibly TRBD2 on 6 matching bases. The CDR3 consists of 12 residues. The ends were cut back, 6 bases at V and 4 bases at J, with 9 bases in the middle. In germline, CDR1 is SQVTM, CDR2 ANQGSEA.